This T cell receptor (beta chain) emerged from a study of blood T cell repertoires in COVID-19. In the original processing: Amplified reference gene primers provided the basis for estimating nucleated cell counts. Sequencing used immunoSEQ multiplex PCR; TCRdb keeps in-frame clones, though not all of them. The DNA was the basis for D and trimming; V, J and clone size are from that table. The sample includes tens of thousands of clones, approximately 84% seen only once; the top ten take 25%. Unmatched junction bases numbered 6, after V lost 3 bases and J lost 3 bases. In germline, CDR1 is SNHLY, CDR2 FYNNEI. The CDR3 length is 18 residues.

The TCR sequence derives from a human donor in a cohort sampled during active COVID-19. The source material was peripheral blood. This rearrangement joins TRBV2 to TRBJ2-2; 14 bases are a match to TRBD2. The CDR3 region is CASSDGTSGSIDTGELFF. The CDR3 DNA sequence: TGTGCCAGCAGTGACGGGACTAGCGGGAGCATTGACACCGGGGAGCTGTTTTTT.